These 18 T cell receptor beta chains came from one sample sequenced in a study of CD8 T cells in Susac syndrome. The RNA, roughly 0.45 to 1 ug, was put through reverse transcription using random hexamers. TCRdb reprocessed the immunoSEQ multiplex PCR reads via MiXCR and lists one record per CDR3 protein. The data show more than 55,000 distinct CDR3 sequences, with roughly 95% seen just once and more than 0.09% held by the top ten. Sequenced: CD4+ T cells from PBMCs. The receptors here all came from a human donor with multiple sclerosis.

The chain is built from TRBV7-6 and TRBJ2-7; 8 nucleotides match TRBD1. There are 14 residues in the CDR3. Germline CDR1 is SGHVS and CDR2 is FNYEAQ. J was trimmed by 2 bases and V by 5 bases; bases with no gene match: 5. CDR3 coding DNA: TGTGCCAGCAGCGAGGACAGGGCCCCCTACGAGCAGTACTTC. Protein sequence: CASSEDRAPYEQYF.

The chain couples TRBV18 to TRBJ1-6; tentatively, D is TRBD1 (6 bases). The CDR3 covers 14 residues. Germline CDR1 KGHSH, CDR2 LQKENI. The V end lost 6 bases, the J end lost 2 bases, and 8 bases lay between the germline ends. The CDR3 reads CASSRDTYNSPLHF. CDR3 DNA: TGTGCCAGCTCCCGGGACACCTATAATTCACCCCTCCACTTT.

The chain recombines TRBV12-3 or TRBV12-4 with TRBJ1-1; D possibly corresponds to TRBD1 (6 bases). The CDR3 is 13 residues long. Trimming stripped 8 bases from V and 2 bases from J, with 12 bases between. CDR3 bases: TGTGCCAGCGGACGGGACACCAACACTGAAGCTTTCTTT. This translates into CASGRDTNTEAFF.

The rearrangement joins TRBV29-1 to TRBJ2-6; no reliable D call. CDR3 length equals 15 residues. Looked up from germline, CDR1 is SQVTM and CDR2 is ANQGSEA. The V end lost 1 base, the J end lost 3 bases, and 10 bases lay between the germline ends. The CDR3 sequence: CSVEVGLLGANVLTF. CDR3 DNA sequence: TGCAGCGTTGAAGTAGGGCTCCTTGGGGCCAACGTCCTGACTTTC. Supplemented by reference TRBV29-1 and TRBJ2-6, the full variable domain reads SAVISQKPSRDICQRGTSLTIQCQVDSQVTMMFWYRQQPGQSLTLIATANQGSEATYESGFVIDKFPISRPNLTFSTLTVSNMSPEDSSIYLCSVEVGLLGANVLTFGAGSRLTVL.

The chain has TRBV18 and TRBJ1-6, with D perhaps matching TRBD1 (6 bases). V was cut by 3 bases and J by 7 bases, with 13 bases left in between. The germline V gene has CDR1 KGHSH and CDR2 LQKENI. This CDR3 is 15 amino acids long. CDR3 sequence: CASSPFPGENSPLHF. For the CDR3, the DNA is TGTGCCAGCTCACCCTTTCCAGGGGAAAATTCACCCCTCCACTTT.

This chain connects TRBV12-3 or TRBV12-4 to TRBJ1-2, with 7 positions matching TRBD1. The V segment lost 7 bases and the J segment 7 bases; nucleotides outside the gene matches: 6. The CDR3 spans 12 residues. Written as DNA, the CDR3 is TGTGCCAGCACCCTGACAGGGTTTGGCTACACCTTC. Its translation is CASTLTGFGYTF.

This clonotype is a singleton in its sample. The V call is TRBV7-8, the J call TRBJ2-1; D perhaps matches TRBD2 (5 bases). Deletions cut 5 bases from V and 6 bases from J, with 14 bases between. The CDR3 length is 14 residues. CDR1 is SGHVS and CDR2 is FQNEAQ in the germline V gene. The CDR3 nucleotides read TGTGCCAGCAGCCTAAGGCGGGCCCTCAATGAGCAGTTCTTC. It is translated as CASSLRRALNEQFF.

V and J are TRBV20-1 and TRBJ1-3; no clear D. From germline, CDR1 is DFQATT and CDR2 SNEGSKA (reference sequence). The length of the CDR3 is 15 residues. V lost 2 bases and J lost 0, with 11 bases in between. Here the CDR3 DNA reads TGCAGTGCTAGACCCCGGACCAGCTCTGGAAACACCATATATTTT. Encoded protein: CSARPRTSSGNTIYF.

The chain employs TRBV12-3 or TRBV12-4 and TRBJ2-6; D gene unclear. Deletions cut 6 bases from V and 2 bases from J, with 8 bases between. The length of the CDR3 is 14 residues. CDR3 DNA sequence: TGTGCCAGCAGCCGTCAGGCTGGGGCCAACGTCCTGACTTTC. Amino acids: CASSRQAGANVLTF.

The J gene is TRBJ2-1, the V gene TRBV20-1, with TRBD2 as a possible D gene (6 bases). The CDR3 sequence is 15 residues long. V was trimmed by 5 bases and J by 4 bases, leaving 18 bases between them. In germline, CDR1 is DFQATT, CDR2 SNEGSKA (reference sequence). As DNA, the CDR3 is TGCAGTGCTTCACTAGCAAGGGGTGGGTACAATGAGCAGTTCTTC. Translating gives CSASLARGGYNEQFF.

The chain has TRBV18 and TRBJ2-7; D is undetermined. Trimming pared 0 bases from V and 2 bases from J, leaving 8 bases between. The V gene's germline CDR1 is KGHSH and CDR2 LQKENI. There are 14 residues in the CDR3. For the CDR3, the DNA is TGTGCCAGCTCACCACCGGAATTCCCCTACGAGCAGTACTTC. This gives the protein CASSPPEFPYEQYF.

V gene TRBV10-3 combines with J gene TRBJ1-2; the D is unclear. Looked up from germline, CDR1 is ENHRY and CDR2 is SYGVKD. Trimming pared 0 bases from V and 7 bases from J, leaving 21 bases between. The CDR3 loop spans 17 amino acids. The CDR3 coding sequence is TGTGCCATCAGTGAGTCGAGCCAGCAGGTCAATACTGGTGGCTACACCTTC. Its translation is CAISESSQQVNTGGYTF.

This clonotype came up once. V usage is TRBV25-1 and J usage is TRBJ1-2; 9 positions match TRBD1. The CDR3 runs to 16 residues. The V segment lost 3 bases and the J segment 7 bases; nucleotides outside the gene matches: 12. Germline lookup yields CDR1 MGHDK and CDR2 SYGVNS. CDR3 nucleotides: TGTGCCAGCAGTGACTCCCATGGGACAGGGCAGATTGGCTACACCTTC. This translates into CASSDSHGTGQIGYTF.

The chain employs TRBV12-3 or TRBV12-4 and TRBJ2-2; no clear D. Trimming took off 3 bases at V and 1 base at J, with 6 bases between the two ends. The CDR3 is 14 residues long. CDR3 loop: CASSLTRNTGELFF. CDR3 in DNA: TGTGCCAGCAGTTTGACCAGGAACACCGGGGAGCTGTTTTTT.

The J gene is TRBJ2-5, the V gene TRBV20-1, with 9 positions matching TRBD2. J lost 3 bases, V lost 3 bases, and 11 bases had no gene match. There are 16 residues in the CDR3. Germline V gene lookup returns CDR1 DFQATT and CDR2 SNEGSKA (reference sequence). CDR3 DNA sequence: TGCAGTGCTAGCGGTCGGCGGGGGGGCCTTGAAGAGACCCAGTACTTC. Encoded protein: CSASGRRGGLEETQYF.

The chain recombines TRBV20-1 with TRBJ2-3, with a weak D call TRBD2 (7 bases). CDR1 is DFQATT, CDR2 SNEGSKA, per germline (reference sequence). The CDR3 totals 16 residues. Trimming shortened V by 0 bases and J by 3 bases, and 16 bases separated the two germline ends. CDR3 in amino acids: CSARDLRGAGTDTQYF. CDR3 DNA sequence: TGCAGTGCTAGAGATCTACGGGGGGCCGGAACAGATACGCAGTATTTT.

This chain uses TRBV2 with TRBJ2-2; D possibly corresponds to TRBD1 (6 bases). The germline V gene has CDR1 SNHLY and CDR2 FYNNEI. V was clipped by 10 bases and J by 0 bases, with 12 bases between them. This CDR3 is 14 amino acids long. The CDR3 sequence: CATRGRSNTGELFF. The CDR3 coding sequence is TGTGCCACCAGGGGACGTTCGAACACCGGGGAGCTGTTTTTT. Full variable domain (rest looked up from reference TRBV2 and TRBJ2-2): EPEVTQTPSHQVTQMGQEVILRCVPISNHLYFYWYRQILGQKVEFLVSFYNNEISEKSEIFDDQFSVERPDGSNFTLKIRSTKLEDSAMYFCATRGRSNTGELFFGEGSRLTVL.

CDR3 loop: CASSFSREETQYF. The CDR3 DNA follows: TGTGCCAGCAGCTTCTCTCGGGAAGAGACCCAGTACTTC. V is TRBV11-2 and J is TRBJ2-5; D call uncertain. Looked up from germline, CDR1 is SGHAT and CDR2 is FQNNGV. The V and J ends lost 3 bases and 3 bases respectively, with 8 bases between them. The CDR3 sequence is 13 residues long.